The clone carrying this T cell receptor beta chain was detected a few times. What it binds is not known. Preparation of the TCRbeta library used unique molecular identifiers. TCRdb reprocessed the PCR reads via MiXCR and lists one record per CDR3 protein. The data contain approximately 430,000 distinct CDR3 sequences, 16% of them singletons. Per the germline V gene, CDR1 is LNHNV and CDR2 is YYDKDF (reference sequence). Trimming shortened V by 0 bases and J by 6 bases, and 14 bases separated the two germline ends. CDR3 length: 16 residues. The sample comes from a study of T-cell reconstitution after alpha-beta-depleted transplantation in children. Broader study findings: In patients about two months after transplant, alpha-beta T cells reportedly arose from several hundred expanded graft clones. T-cell numbers and diversity one year post-transplant derived largely from freshly generated T cells.

The TCR comes from a boy in the first two years of life who had a stem cell transplant for Wiskott-Aldrich syndrome, so the T cells may come from the graft donor. The chain is built from TRBV15 and TRBJ1-4; D uncertain. The sequencing used PBMCs, mostly from graft donor cells, collected 360 days after TCRalphabeta/CD19-depleted stem cell transplant. The CDR3, as DNA: TGTGCCACCAGCAGAGATCAAAGAGGGAGGGATGAAAAACTGTTTTTT. Residues: CATSRDQRGRDEKLFF.